The present T cell receptor beta chain was sequenced within a study of OX40 agonist ivuxolimab in advanced cancers. CDR1 is MDHEN, CDR2 SYDVKM, per germline. CDR3 length equals 13 residues. V was pared by 6 bases and J by 4 bases, with 7 bases between. Libraries were prepared by immunoSEQ multiplex PCR; TCRdb keeps only in-frame clonotypes and omits some of them. The data show about 38,000 clones, with around 80% seen just once and approximately 9.8% held by the top ten. The source is an adult with an advanced solid tumor such as melanoma, head and neck, liver or kidney cancer. The chain recombines TRBV28 with TRBJ2-6; D is unresolved. The specimen comprised CD4+ or CD8+ T cells sorted from blood, sampled in a trial of the OX40 agonist ivuxolimab. CDR3 nucleotides: TGTGCCAGCAGCCGGACCGGGGCCAACGTCCTGACTTTC. It translates to CASSRTGANVLTF.